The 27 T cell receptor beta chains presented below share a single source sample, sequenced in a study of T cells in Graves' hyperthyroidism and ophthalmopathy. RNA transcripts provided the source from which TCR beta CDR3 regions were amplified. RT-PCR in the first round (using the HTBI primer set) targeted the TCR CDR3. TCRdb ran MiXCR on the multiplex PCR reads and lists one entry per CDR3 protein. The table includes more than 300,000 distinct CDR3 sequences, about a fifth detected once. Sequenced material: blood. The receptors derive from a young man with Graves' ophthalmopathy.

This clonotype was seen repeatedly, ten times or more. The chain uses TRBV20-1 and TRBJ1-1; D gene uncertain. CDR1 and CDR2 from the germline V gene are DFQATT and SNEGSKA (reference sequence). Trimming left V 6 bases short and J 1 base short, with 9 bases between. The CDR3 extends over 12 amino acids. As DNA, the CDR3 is TGCAGTGCCGCACCAAGGAACACTGAAGCTTTCTTT. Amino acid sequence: CSAAPRNTEAFF.

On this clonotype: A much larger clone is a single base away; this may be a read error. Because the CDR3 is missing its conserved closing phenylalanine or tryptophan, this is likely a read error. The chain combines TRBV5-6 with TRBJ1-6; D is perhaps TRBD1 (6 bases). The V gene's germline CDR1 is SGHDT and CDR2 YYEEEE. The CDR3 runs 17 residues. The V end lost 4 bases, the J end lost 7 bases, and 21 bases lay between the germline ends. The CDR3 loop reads CASSLSRTERVNSPLHL. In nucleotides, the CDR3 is TGTGCCAGCAGCCTATCTCGGACAGAAAGAGTAAATTCACCCCTCCACTTG.

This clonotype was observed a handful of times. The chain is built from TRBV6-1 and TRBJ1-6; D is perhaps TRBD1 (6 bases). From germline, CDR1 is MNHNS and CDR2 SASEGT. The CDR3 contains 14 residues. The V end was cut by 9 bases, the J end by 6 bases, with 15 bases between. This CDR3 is CARDQGRGNSPLHF. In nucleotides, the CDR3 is TGTGCCAGGGATCAGGGGAGGGGTAATTCACCCCTCCACTTT.

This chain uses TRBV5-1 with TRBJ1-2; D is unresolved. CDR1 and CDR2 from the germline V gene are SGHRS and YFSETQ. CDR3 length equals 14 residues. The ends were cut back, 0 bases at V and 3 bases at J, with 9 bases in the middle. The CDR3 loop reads CASSLGPGDYGYTF. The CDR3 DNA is TGCGCCAGCAGCTTGGGCCCCGGGGACTATGGCTACACCTTC. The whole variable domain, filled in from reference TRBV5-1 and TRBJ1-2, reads KAGVTQTPRYLIKTRGQQVTLSCSPISGHRSVSWYQQTPGQGLQFLFEYFSETQRNKGNFPGRFSGRQFSNSRSEMNVSTLELGDSALYLCASSLGPGDYGYTFGSGTRLTVV.

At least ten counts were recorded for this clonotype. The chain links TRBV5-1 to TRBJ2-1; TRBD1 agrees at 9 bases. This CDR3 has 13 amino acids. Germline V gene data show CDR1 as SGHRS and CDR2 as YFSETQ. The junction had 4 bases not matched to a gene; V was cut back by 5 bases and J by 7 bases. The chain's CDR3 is CASSQTGGNEQFF. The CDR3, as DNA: TGCGCCAGCAGTCAGACAGGGGGGAATGAGCAGTTCTTC.

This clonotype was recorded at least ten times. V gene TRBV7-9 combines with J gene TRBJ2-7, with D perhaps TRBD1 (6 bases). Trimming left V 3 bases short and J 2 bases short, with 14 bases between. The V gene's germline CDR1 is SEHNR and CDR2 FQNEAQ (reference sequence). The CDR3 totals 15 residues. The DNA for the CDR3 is TGTGCCAGCAGCTTTAATCCACAGGGACCCTACGAGCAGTACTTC. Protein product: CASSFNPQGPYEQYF.

The CDR3 coding sequence is TGTGCCATCAGGGGGGTCAATCGCTCTGGAAACACCATATATTTT. Amino acids: CAIRGVNRSGNTIYF. J is TRBJ1-3 and V is TRBV10-3; maybe TRBD1 (5 bases). V gave up 6 bases and J gave up 0 bases, with 12 bases separating them. This CDR3 has 15 residues. Germline loops: CDR1 ENHRY, CDR2 SYGVKD.

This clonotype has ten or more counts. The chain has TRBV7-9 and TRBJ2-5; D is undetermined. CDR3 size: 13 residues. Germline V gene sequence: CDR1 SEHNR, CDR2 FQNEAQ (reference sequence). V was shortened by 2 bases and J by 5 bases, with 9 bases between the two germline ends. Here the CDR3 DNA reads TGTGCCAGCAGCTTATGGTCGGCCGAGACCCAGTACTTC. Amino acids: CASSLWSAETQYF.

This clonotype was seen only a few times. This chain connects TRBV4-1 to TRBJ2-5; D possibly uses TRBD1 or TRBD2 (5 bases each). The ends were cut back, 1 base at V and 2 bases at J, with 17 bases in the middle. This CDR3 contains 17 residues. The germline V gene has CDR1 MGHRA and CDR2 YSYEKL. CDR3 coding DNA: TGCGCCAGCAGCCAAGTCGGGGTTGGGGCAGGGCAAGAGACCCAGTACTTC. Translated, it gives CASSQVGVGAGQETQYF.

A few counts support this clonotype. Here the CDR3 DNA reads TGTGCCAGCAGCGTAGCGGGGCCCTACGAGCAGTACTTC. Its protein product is CASSVAGPYEQYF. This chain connects TRBV9 to TRBJ2-7; D assignment may be TRBD1 or TRBD2 (5 bases each). Per germline, CDR1 SGDLS and CDR2 YYNGEE. Trimming took off 0 bases at V and 2 bases at J, with 6 bases between the two ends. The CDR3 is 13 amino acids.

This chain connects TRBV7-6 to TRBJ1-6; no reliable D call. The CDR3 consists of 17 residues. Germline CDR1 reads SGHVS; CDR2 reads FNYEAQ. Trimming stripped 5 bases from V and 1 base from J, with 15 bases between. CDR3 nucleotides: TGTGCCAGCAGCGATCGGGCTAGCTGGTCCTATAATTCACCCCTCCACTTT. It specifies CASSDRASWSYNSPLHF.

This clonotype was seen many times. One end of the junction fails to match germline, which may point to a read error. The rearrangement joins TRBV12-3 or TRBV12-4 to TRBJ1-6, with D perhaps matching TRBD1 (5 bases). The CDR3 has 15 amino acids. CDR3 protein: CASRLGQGDNSPLHF. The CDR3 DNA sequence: TGTGCCAGCAGGTTAGGACAAGGGGATAATTCACCCCTCCACTTT.

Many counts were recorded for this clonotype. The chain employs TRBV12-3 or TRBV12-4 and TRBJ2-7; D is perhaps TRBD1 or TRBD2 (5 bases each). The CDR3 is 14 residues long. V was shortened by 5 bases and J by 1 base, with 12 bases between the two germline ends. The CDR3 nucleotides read TGTGCCAGCAGTGGGACCGAACTATCCTACGAGCAGTACTTC. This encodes CASSGTELSYEQYF.

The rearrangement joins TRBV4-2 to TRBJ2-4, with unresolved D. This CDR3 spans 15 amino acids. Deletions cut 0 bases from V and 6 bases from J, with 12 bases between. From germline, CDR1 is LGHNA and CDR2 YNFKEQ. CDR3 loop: CASSQDLTDLNIQYF. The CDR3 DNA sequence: TGTGCCAGCAGCCAAGATTTAACAGATTTAAACATTCAGTACTTC.

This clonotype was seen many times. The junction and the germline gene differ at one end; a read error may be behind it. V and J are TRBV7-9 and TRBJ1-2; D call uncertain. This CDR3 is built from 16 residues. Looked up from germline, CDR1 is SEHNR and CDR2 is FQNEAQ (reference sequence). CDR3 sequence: CASSLARIPADYGYTF. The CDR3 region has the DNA TGTGCCAGCAGCCTAGCGCGGATCCCAGCGGACTATGGCTACACCTTC.

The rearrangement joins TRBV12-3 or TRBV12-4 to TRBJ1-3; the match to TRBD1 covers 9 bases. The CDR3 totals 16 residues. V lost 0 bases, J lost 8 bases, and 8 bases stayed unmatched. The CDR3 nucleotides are TGTGCCAGCAGTTTAGCGGGACAGGGCGGGATAGACACCATATATTTT. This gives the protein CASSLAGQGGIDTIYF.

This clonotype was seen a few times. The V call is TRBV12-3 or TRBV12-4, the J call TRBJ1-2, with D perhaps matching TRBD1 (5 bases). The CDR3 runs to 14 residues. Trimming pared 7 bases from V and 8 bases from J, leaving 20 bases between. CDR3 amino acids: CASTTLGVNRGYTF. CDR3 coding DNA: TGTGCCAGCACCACGTTAGGGGTCAATAGGGGCTACACCTTC.

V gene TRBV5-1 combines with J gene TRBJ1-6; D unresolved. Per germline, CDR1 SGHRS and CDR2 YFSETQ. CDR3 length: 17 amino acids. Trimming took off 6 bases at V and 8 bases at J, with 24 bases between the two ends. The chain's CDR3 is CASNPGRGWSSDSPLHF. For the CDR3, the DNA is TGCGCCAGCAACCCCGGCCGGGGATGGTCTTCGGATTCACCCCTCCACTTT.

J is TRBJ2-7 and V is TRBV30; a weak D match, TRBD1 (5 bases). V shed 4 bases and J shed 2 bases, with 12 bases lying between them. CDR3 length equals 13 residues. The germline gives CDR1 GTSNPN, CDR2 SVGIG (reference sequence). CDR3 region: CAWIPQGTYEQYF. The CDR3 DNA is TGTGCCTGGATACCGCAGGGAACCTACGAGCAGTACTTC.

The CDR3 is CASSFSGLMAGELFF. The CDR3 nucleotides are TGTGCCAGCAGCTTTTCGGGTTTGATGGCCGGGGAGCTGTTTTTT. The chain couples TRBV7-2 to TRBJ2-2; D is ambiguous. CDR3 size: 15 residues. V was trimmed by 3 bases and J by 6 bases, leaving 14 bases between them. The germline CDR1 and CDR2 sequences are SGHTA and FQGNSA.

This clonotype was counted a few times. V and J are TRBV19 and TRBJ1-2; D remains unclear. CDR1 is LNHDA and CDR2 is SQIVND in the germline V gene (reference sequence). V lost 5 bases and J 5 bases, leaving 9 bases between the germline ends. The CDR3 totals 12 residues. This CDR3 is CASSWGDYGYTF. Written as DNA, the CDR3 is TGTGCCAGTAGTTGGGGAGATTATGGCTACACCTTC.

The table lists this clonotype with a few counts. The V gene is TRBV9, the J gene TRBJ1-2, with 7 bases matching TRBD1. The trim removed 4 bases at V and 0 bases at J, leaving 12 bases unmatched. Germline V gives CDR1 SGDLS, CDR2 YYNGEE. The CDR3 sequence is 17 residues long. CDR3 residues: CASSSGGDTKANYGYTF. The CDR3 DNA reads TGTGCCAGCAGCTCAGGGGGGGACACCAAGGCTAACTATGGCTACACCTTC. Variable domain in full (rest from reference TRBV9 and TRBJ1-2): DSGVTQTPKHLITATGQRVTLRCSPRSGDLSVYWYQQSLDQGLQFLIQYYNGEERAKGNILERFSAQQFPDLHSELNLSSLELGDSALYFCASSSGGDTKANYGYTFGSGTRLTVV.

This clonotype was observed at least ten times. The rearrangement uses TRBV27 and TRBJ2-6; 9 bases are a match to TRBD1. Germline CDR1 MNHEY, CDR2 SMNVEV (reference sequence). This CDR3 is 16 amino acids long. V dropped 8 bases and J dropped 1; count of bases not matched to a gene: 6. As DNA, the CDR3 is TGTGCCAGCGCCACAGGGGGCCGTTCTGGGGCCAACGTCCTGACTTTC. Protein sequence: CASATGGRSGANVLTF.

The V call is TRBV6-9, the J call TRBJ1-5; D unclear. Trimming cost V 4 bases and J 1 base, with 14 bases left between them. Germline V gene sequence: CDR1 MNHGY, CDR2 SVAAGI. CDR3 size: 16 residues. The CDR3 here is CASSLLIGGSNQPQHF. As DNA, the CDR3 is TGTGCCAGCAGTTTACTTATCGGTGGAAGCAATCAGCCCCAGCATTTT.

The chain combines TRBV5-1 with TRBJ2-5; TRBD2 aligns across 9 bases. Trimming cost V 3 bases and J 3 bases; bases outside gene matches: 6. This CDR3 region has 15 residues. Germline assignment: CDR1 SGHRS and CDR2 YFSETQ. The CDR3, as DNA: TGCGCCAGCAGCTCCCACTTAGCGGGGGAAGAGACCCAGTACTTC. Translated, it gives CASSSHLAGEETQYF. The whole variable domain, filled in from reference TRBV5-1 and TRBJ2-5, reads KAGVTQTPRYLIKTRGQQVTLSCSPISGHRSVSWYQQTPGQGLQFLFEYFSETQRNKGNFPGRFSGRQFSNSRSEMNVSTLELGDSALYLCASSSHLAGEETQYFGPGTRLLVL.

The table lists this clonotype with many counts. The CDR3 region is CASSPRAWNEQFF. DNA of the CDR3: TGTGCCAGCAGCCCCAGGGCCTGGAATGAGCAGTTCTTC. This chain uses TRBV9 with TRBJ2-1; weak D call: TRBD1 (5 bases). Germline CDR1 is SGDLS and CDR2 is YYNGEE. The V and J ends lost 4 bases and 7 bases respectively, with 12 bases between them. This CDR3 comprises 13 residues.

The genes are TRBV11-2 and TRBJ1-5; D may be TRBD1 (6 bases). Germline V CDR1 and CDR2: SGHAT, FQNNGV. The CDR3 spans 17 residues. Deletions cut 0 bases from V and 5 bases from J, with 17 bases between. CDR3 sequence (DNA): TGTGCCAGCAGCTTAGAAACGTTGGGGGGCTCGGATCAGCCCCAGCATTTT. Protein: CASSLETLGGSDQPQHF.